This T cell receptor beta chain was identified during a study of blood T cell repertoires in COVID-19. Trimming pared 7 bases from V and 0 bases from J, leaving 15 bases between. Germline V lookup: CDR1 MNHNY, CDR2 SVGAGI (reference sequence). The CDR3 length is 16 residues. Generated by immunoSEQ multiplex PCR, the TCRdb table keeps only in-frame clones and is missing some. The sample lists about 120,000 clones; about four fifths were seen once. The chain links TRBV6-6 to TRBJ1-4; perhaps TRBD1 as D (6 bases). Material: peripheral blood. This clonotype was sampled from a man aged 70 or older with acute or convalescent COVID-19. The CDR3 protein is CASNPRGAPTNEKLFF. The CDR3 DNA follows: TGTGCCAGCAATCCCCGGGGGGCTCCAACTAATGAAAAACTGTTTTTT.